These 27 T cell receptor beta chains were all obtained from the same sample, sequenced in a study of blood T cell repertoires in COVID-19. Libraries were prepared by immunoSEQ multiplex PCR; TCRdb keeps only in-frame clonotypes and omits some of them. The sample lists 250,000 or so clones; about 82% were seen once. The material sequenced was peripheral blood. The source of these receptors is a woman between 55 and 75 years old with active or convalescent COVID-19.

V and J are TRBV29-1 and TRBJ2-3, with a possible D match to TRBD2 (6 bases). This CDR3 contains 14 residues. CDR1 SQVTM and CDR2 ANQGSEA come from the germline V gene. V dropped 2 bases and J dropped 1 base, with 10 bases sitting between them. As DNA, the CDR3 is TGCAGCGTTGAACCCCGGGAGCGCACAGATACGCAGTATTTT. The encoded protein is CSVEPRERTDTQYF.

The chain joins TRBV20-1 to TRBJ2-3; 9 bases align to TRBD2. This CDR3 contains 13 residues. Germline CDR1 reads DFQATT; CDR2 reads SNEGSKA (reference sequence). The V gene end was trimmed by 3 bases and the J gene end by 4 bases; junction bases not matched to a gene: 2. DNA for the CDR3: TGCAGTGCTAGTGGGACTAGCCCAGATACGCAGTATTTT. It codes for CSASGTSPDTQYF.

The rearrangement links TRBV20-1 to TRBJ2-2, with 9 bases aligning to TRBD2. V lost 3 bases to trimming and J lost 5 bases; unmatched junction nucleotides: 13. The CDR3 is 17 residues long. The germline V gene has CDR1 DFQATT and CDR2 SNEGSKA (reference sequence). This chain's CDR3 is CSASPLAGGLWTGELFF. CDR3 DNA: TGCAGTGCTAGTCCCCTGGCGGGAGGGCTTTGGACCGGGGAGCTGTTTTTT.

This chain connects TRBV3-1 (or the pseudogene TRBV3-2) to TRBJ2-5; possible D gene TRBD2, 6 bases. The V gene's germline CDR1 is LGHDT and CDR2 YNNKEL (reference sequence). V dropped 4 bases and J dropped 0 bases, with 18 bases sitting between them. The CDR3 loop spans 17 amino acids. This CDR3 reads CASSPEKREVYQETQYF. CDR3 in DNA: TGTGCCAGCAGCCCAGAGAAGAGGGAGGTTTACCAAGAGACCCAGTACTTC.

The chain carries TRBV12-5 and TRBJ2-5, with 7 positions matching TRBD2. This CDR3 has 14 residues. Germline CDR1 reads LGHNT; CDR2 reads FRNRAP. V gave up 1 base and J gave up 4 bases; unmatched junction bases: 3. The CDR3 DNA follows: TGTGCTAGTGGTTTGGGGACTAGTCGAGAGACCCAGTACTTC. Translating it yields CASGLGTSRETQYF.

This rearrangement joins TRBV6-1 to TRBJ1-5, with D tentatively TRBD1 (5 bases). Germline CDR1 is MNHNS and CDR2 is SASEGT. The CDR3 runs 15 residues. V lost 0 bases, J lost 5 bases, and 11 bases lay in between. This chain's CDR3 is CASSEAMVRDQPQHF. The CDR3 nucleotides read TGTGCCAGCAGTGAAGCAATGGTCAGGGATCAGCCCCAGCATTTT.

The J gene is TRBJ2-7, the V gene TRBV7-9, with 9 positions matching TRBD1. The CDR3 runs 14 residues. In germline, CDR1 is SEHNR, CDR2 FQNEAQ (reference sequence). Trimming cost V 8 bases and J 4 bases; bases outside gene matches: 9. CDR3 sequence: CASAAGQGQYEQYF. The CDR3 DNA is TGTGCCAGCGCCGCGGGACAGGGACAATACGAGCAGTACTTC. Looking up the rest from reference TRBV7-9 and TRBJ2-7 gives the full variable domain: DTGVSQNPRHKITKRGQNVTFRCDPISEHNRLYWYRQTLGQGPEFLTYFQNEAQLEKSRLLSDRFSAERPKGSFSTLEIQRTEQGDSAMYLCASAAGQGQYEQYFGPGTRLTVT.

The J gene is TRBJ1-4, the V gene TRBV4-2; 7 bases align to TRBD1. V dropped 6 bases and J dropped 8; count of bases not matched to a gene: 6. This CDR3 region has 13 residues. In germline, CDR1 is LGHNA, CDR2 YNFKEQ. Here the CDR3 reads CASRPPGQEKLFF. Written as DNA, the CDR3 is TGTGCCAGCAGGCCTCCGGGACAGGAAAAACTGTTTTTT.

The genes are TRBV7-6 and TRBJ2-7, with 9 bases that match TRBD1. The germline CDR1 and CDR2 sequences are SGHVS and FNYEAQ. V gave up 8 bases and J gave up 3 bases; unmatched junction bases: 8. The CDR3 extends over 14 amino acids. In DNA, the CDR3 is TGTGCCAGCGGGCCCCCGGGACAGGGCTACGAGCAGTACTTC. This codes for CASGPPGQGYEQYF.

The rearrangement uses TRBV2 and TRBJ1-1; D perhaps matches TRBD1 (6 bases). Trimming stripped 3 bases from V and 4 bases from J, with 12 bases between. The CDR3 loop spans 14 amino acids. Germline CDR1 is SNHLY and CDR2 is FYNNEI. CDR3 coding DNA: TGTGCCAGCAGTGAGAGGGGGGGCCCCACTGAAGCTTTCTTT. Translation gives CASSERGGPTEAFF.

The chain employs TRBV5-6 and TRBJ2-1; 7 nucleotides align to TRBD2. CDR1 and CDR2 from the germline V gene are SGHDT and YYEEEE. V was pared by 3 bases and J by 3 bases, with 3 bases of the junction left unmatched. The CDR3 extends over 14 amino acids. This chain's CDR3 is CASSSGLLYNEQFF. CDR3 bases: TGTGCCAGCAGCTCGGGACTACTCTACAATGAGCAGTTCTTC.

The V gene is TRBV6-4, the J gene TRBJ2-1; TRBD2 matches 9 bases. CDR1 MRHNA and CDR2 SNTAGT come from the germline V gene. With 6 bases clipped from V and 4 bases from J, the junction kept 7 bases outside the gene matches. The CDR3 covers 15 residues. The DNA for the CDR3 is TGTGCCAGCAGCCGACTAGCGGCCGATTACAATGAGCAGTTCTTC. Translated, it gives CASSRLAADYNEQFF.

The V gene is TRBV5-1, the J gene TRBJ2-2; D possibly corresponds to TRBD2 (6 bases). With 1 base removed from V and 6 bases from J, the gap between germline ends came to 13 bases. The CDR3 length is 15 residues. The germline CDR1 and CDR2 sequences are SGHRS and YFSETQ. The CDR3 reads CASSLLGLAPGELFF. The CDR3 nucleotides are TGCGCCAGCAGCTTGCTGGGACTCGCACCCGGGGAGCTGTTTTTT.

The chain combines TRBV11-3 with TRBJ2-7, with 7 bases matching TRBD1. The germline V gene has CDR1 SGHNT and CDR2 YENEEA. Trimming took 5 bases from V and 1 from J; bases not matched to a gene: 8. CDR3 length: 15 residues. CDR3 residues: CASSPRQGLSYEQYF. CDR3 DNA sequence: TGTGCCAGCAGCCCCCGACAGGGCCTATCCTACGAGCAGTACTTC.

In nucleotides, the CDR3 is TGCGCCAGCAGCCAAGAGTCTGCGACTAGCTACGAGCAGTACTTC. This codes for CASSQESATSYEQYF. The chain joins TRBV4-1 to TRBJ2-7, with D possibly matching TRBD2 (6 bases). The germline V gene encodes CDR1 MGHRA and CDR2 YSYEKL. This CDR3 spans 15 amino acids. The V and J ends lost 0 bases and 3 bases respectively, with 12 bases between them.

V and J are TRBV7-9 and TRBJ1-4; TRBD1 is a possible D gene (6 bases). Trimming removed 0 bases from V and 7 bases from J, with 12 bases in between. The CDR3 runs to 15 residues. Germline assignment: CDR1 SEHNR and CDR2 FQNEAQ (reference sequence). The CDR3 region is CASSLAGRGSEKLFF. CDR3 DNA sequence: TGTGCCAGCAGCTTAGCGGGCAGGGGTAGTGAAAAACTGTTTTTT.

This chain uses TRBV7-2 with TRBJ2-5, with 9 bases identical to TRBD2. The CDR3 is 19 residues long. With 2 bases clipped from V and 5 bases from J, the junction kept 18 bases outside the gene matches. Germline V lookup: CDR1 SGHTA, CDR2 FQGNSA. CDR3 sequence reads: CASSLRRRLAGGREETQYF. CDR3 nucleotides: TGTGCCAGCAGCTTAAGGCGCCGGCTGGCGGGGGGGCGGGAGGAGACCCAGTACTTC.

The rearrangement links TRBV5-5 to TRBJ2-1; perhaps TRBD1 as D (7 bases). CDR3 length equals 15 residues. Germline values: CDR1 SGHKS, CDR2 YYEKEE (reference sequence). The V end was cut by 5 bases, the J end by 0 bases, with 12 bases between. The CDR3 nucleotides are TGTGCCAGCAGGTCAGGGGGGAACTCCTACAATGAGCAGTTCTTC. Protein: CASRSGGNSYNEQFF. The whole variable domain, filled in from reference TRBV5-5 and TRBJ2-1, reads DAGVTQSPTHLIKTRGQQVTLRCSPISGHKSVSWYQQVLGQGPQFIFQYYEKEERGRGNFPDRFSARQFPNYSSELNVNALLLGDSALYLCASRSGGNSYNEQFFGPGTRLTVL.

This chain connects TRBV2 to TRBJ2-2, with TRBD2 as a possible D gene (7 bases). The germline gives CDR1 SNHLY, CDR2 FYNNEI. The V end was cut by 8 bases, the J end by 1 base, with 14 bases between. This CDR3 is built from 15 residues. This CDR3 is CASQAGAVNTGELFF. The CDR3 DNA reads TGTGCCAGCCAGGCGGGGGCGGTGAACACCGGGGAGCTGTTTTTT.

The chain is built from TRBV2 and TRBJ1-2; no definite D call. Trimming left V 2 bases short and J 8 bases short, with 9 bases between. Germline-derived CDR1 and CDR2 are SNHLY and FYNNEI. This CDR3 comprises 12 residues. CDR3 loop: CASSESGVGYTF. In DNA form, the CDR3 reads TGTGCCAGCAGTGAATCCGGGGTGGGCTACACCTTC.

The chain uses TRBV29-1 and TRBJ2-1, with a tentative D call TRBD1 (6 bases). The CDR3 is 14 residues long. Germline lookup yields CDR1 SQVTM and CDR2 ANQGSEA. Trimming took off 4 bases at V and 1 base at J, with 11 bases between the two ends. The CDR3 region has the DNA TGCAGCGTTGTGGGCAGGGGTTCCTACAATGAGCAGTTCTTC. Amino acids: CSVVGRGSYNEQFF.

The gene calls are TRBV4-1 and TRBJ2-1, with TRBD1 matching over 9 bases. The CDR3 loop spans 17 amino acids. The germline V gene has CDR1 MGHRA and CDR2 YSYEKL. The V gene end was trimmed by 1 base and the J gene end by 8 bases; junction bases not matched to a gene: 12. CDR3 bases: TGCGCCAGCAGCCAAGGATGGGTTATGGGACAGGGTCATGAGCAGTTCTTC. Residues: CASSQGWVMGQGHEQFF.

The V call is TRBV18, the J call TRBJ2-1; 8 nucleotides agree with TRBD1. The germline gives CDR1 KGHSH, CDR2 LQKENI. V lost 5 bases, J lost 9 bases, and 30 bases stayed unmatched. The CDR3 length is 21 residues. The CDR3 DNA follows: TGTGCCAGCTCAGCTCTCCCTCGGGGACAGGTATTGTTTTTGTTTCGTGCTGAGCAGTTCTTC. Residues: CASSALPRGQVLFLFRAEQFF.

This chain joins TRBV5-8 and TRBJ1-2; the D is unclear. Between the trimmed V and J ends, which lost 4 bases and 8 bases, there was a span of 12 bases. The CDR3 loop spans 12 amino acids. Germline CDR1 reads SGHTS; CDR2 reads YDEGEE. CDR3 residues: CASSSGVGGYTF. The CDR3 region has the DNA TGTGCCAGCAGCAGCGGTGTTGGAGGCTACACCTTC.

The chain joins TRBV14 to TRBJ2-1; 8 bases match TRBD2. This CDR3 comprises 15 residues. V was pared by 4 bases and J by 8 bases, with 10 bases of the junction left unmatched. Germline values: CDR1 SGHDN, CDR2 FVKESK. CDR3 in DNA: TGTGCCAGCAGCCCCACTAGCGGCCGGGGCGATGAGCAGTTCTTC. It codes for CASSPTSGRGDEQFF.

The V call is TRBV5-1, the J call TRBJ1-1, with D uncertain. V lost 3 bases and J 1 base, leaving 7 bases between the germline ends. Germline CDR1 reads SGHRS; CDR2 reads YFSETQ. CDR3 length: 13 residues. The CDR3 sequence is CASSSRWNTEAFF. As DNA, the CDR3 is TGCGCCAGCAGCTCACGGTGGAACACTGAAGCTTTCTTT.

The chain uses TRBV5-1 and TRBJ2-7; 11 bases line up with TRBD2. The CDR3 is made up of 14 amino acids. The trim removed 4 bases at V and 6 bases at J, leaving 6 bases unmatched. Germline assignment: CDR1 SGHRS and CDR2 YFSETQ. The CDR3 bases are TGCGCCAGCAGCGGGACTAGCGGAGCGGTCGAGCAGTACTTC. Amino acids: CASSGTSGAVEQYF.